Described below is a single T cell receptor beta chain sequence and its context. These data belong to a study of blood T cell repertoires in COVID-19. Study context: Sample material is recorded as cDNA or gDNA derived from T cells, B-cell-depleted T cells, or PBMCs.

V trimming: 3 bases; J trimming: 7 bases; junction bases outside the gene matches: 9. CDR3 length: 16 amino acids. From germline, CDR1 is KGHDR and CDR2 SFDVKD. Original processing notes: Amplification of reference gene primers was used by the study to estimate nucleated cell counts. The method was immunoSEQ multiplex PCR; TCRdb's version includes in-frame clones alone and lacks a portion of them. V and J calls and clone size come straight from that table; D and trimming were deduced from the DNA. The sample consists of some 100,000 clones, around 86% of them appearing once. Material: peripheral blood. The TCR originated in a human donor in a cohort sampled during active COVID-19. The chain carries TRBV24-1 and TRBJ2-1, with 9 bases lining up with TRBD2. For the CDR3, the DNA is TGTGCCACCAGTGATCCCTCGGGTAGCGGGGGAAATGAGCAGTTCTTC. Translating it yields CATSDPSGSGGNEQFF.